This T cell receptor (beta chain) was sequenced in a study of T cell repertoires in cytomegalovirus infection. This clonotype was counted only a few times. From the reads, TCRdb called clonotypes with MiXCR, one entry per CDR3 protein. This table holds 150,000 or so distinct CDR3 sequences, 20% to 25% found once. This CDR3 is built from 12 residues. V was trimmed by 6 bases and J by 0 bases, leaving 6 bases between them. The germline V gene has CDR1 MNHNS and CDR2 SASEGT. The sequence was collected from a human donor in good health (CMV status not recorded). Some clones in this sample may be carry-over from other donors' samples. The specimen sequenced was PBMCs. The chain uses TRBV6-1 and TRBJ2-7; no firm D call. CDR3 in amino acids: CASRTNSYEQYF. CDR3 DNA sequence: TGTGCCAGCAGGACGAACTCCTACGAGCAGTACTTC.